This T cell receptor beta chain stems from a study of T cell responses to AZD1222 COVID-19 vaccine. Points from the study as a whole: Close to half of all spike-specific TCRs reportedly target regions of the variants that are unmutated. In a largely white British group with more females than males, clonal diversity was possibly underestimated.

Repertoires were generated with immunoSEQ multiplex PCR, while TCRdb's copy carries only in-frame clones and drops some. The sample has approximately 77,000 clones; 90% to 95% are singletons. Points on this clone: Its matching antigen is unknown.

V lost 7 bases and J lost 7, with 11 bases in between. Germline V gene data show CDR1 as SNHLY and CDR2 as FYNNEI. The CDR3 totals 13 residues. This receptor was obtained from an adult in good health. The V gene is TRBV2, the J gene TRBJ1-6; D remains ambiguous. Sample: peripheral blood, taken on day 0 of MenACWY control vaccination. The CDR3 is CASTRDFNSPLHF. As DNA, the CDR3 is TGTGCCAGCACTAGGGATTTCAATTCACCCCTCCACTTT.